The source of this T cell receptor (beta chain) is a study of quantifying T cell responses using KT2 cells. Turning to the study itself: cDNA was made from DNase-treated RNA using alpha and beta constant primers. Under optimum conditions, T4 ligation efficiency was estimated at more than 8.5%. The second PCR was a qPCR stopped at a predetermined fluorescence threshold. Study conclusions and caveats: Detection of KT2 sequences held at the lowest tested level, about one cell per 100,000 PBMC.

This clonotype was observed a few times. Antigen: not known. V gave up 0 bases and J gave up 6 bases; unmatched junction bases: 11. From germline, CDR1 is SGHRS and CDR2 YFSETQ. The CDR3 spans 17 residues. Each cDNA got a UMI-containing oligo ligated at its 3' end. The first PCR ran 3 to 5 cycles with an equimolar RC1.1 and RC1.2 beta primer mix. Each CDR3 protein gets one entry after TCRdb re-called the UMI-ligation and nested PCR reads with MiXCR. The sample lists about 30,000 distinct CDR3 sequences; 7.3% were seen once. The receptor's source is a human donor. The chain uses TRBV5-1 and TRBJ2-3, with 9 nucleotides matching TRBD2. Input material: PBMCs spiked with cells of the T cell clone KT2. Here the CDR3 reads CASSLVAGAETIDTQYF. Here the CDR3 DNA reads TGCGCCAGCAGCTTGGTAGCGGGAGCAGAAACCATCGATACGCAGTATTTT.